The 8 T cell receptor beta chains listed next were all sequenced from one sample in a study of post-analysis software for immune sequencing data. The study, taken as a whole, reports: Patients used five TRBV segments, including TRBV5-6, TRBV5-1 and TRBV20-1, more often than controls.

The antigens of these receptors remain unknown. Researchers reported that TCR beta cDNA libraries carried unique molecular identifiers. Each CDR3 protein is one row after TCRdb ran MiXCR on the PCR reads. The data hold around 500,000 distinct CDR3 sequences, with roughly 34% observed a single time. The sample comprised blood. Every receptor here comes from a girl under 18 with multiple sclerosis.

The gene calls are TRBV7-9 and TRBJ2-7, with no clear D. The CDR3 sequence is 14 residues long. Germline V gene data show CDR1 as SEHNR and CDR2 as FQNEAQ (reference sequence). V was shortened by 5 bases and J by 6 bases, with 17 bases between the two germline ends. CDR3 nucleotides: TGTGCCAGCAGCCACAGCTTCCCCACTTCCGAGCAGTACTTC. Its translation: CASSHSFPTSEQYF.

The chain has TRBV20-1 and TRBJ1-1; D remains ambiguous. Trimming shortened V by 4 bases and J by 1 base, and 7 bases separated the two germline ends. Germline CDR1 is DFQATT and CDR2 is SNEGSKA (reference sequence). The CDR3 has 12 amino acids. For the CDR3, the DNA is TGCAGTGCTACCACGGGGAACACTGAAGCTTTCTTT. It translates to CSATTGNTEAFF.

The CDR3: CSVSGGRGSSYEQYF. The DNA for the CDR3 is TGCAGCGTCTCCGGAGGGAGGGGCAGCTCCTACGAGCAGTACTTC. The chain carries TRBV29-1 and TRBJ2-7; 7 bases match TRBD2. V dropped 6 bases and J dropped 0; count of bases not matched to a gene: 11. CDR1 SQVTM and CDR2 ANQGSEA come from the germline V gene. The CDR3 runs 15 residues.

A few counts support this clonotype. CDR3 region: CASSSRGGDLNTEAFF. The CDR3 bases are TGTGCCAGCAGCTCCCGTGGGGGGGATTTGAACACTGAAGCTTTCTTT. The chain joins TRBV11-2 to TRBJ1-1, with a tentative D call TRBD1 (5 bases). The CDR3 is 16 amino acids. Germline CDR1 SGHAT, CDR2 FQNNGV. Trimming removed 4 bases at V and 0 bases at J, with 15 bases between. The variable domain in full, completed from reference TRBV11-2 and TRBJ1-1, reads EAGVAQSPRYKIIEKRQSVAFWCNPISGHATLYWYQQILGQGPKLLIQFQNNGVVDDSQLPKDRFSAERLKGVDSTLKIQPAKLEDSAVYLCASSSRGGDLNTEAFFGQGTRLTVV.

The chain uses TRBV7-9 and TRBJ2-1; TRBD1 aligns across 8 bases. With V trimmed by 4 bases and J by 0 bases, 11 bases remained unmatched. Germline V gene data show CDR1 as SEHNR and CDR2 as FQNEAQ (reference sequence). The CDR3 has 18 residues. CDR3: CASSWSLKQGVSYNEQFF. CDR3 nucleotides: TGTGCCAGCAGCTGGAGTTTAAAACAGGGGGTCTCCTACAATGAGCAGTTCTTC. Full variable domain (outside the CDR3, taken from reference TRBV7-9 and TRBJ2-1): DTGVSQNPRHKITKRGQNVTFRCDPISEHNRLYWYRQTLGQGPEFLTYFQNEAQLEKSRLLSDRFSAERPKGSFSTLEIQRTEQGDSAMYLCASSWSLKQGVSYNEQFFGPGTRLTVL.

This clonotype was detected a few times. The genes are TRBV5-1 and TRBJ2-5; 9 bases match TRBD2. Germline V gene data show CDR1 as SGHRS and CDR2 as YFSETQ. There are 16 residues in the CDR3. V trimming: 2 bases; J trimming: 2 bases; junction bases outside the gene matches: 7. The CDR3 protein is CASSLLAGARQETQYF. Here the CDR3 DNA reads TGCGCCAGCAGCTTATTAGCGGGGGCGCGACAAGAGACCCAGTACTTC.

On this clonotype: Sequence at one end of the junction differs from germline and may be a read error. J is TRBJ2-1 and V is TRBV9; D not resolved. The germline gives CDR1 SGDLS, CDR2 YYNGEE. This CDR3 region has 15 residues. The CDR3 here is CVSSPEAPVGDEQFF. DNA for the CDR3: TGTGTCAGCAGCCCAGAGGCCCCGGTTGGCGATGAGCAGTTCTTC. The complete variable domain, with remaining parts taken from reference TRBV9 and TRBJ2-1, reads DSGVTQTPKHLITATGQRVTLRCSPRSGDLSVYWYQQSLDQGLQFLIQYYNGEERAKGNILERFSAQQFPDLHSELNLSSLELGDSALYFCVSSPEAPVGDEQFFGPGTRLTVL.

The gene calls are TRBV12-3 or TRBV12-4 and TRBJ2-1, with 8 bases that match TRBD1. CDR3 length equals 15 residues. Losses at the gene ends were 6 bases for V and 2 bases for J; bases not matched to a gene: 6. The CDR3 region has the DNA TGTGCCAGCAGCCACGGACAGGGTCCCTACAATGAGCAGTTCTTC. Protein product: CASSHGQGPYNEQFF.